The T cell receptor (beta chain) described here comes from a study of chemoradiotherapy in HPV16-positive cancers. Study-wide context: Candidate HPV-specific T-cell clones and common TCR motifs came from functional assays in a couple of HPV16-positive patients.

With 0 bases removed from V and 3 bases from J, the gap between germline ends came to 11 bases. This CDR3 spans 15 amino acids. Germline CDR1 LGHNA, CDR2 YSLEER. Sequenced by immunoSEQ multiplex PCR; TCRdb stores in-frame clones only, minus some. The sample shows fewer than 35,000 clones, roughly 93% of them seen only once. Repeated repertoire sampling spanned the course of chemoradiotherapy. This receptor was identified in a human donor with HPV-associated anogenital cancer. This sequence joins TRBV4-3 and TRBJ1-1, with D tentatively TRBD1 (6 bases). The specimen was blood, collected from a patient who underwent chemoradiotherapy. This CDR3 reads CASSQDLAGDTEAFF. The CDR3 bases are TGCGCCAGCAGCCAAGATCTGGCAGGGGACACTGAAGCTTTCTTT.